These 15 T cell receptor beta chains originate from one sample sequenced in a study of shared clonotypes between healthy human individuals. Assay: immunoSEQ multiplex PCR; the TCRdb copy retains only in-frame clones and omits some. The data show about 2.3 million clones, approximately 90% seen once. Material: naive CD4+ T cells from PBMCs. The subset was: CD45RA+ positively selected. These receptors were taken from a man aged 18 to 30 in good health. Some clones in this sample may be carry-over from other donors' samples.

This clone was picked up one time. The V call is TRBV19, the J call TRBJ2-2; D is unclear. V lost 10 bases to trimming and J lost 2 bases, with 23 bases between them. CDR3 length: 17 amino acids. Germline V lookup: CDR1 LNHDA, CDR2 SQIVND (reference sequence). The CDR3 bases are TGTGCCACCGGACCGCCTCAAGGCTTAACCAACACCGGGGAGCTGTTTTTT. Translated, it gives CATGPPQGLTNTGELFF.

The J gene is TRBJ2-7, the V gene TRBV11-2; D may be TRBD1 or TRBD2 (6 bases each). In germline, CDR1 is SGHAT, CDR2 FQNNGV. The CDR3 length is 14 residues. The V end lost 5 bases, the J end lost 9 bases, and 20 bases lay between the germline ends. The CDR3 nucleotides are TGTGCCAGCAGCCAAGGCGGGACACAACTCGTGCAGTACTTC. Its translation is CASSQGGTQLVQYF.

The chain links TRBV19 to TRBJ1-2; tentative D call: TRBD1 (5 bases). This CDR3 has 13 residues. CDR1 LNHDA and CDR2 SQIVND come from the germline V gene (reference sequence). Trimming removed 3 bases from V and 8 bases from J, with 13 bases in between. DNA of the CDR3: TGTGCCAGTAGTATGTCGGACGCAGGGGGCTACACCTTC. This codes for CASSMSDAGGYTF. The full variable domain, completed using reference TRBV19 and TRBJ1-2, is DGGITQSPKYLFRKEGQNVTLSCEQNLNHDAMYWYRQDPGQGLRLIYYSQIVNDFQKGDIAEGYSVSREKKESFPLTVTSAQKNPTAFYLCASSMSDAGGYTFGSGTRLTVV.

The chain uses TRBV7-9 and TRBJ2-7; either TRBD1 or TRBD2 may supply D (5 bases each). V lost 4 bases and J 6 bases, leaving 16 bases between the germline ends. Germline CDR1 and CDR2: SEHNR and FQNEAQ (reference sequence). The CDR3 is 14 amino acids. CDR3 amino acids: CASSYRDPGSEQYF. The DNA for the CDR3 is TGTGCCAGCAGCTACCGGGACCCTGGTAGCGAGCAGTACTTC. Full variable domain (remainder filled in from reference TRBV7-9 and TRBJ2-7): DTGVSQNPRHKITKRGQNVTFRCDPISEHNRLYWYRQTLGQGPEFLTYFQNEAQLEKSRLLSDRFSAERPKGSFSTLEIQRTEQGDSAMYLCASSYRDPGSEQYFGPGTRLTVT.

CDR3 protein: CASSLASGRDRASNQPQHF. As DNA, the CDR3 is TGTGCCAGCAGCTTAGCATCCGGACGGGACAGGGCTAGCAATCAGCCCCAGCATTTT. The chain couples TRBV7-8 to TRBJ1-5, with 9 bases lining up with TRBD1. In germline, CDR1 is SGHVS, CDR2 FQNEAQ. Trimming took 0 bases from V and 0 from J; bases not matched to a gene: 9. The CDR3 is 19 amino acids.

V is TRBV5-1 and J is TRBJ1-2; 7 bases map to TRBD1. V lost 4 bases to trimming and J lost 2 bases; unmatched junction nucleotides: 8. Germline lookup yields CDR1 SGHRS and CDR2 YFSETQ. The CDR3 length is 15 residues. CDR3 in DNA: TGCGCCAGCAGCGACCGGGACAGTGGAAACTATGGCTACACCTTC. Amino acid sequence: CASSDRDSGNYGYTF.

V gene TRBV6-1 combines with J gene TRBJ1-5; maybe TRBD1 (6 bases). Trimming stripped 3 bases from V and 6 bases from J, with 15 bases between. The length of the CDR3 is 15 residues. Germline CDR1 is MNHNS and CDR2 is SASEGT. CDR3 bases: TGTGCCAGCAGTGAGGGGGGCAGGGTCGGTCAGCCCCAGCATTTT. As protein: CASSEGGRVGQPQHF.

The genes are TRBV5-1 and TRBJ2-1, with D unclear. The CDR3 is 13 residues long. Per the germline V gene, CDR1 is SGHRS and CDR2 is YFSETQ. Trimming pared 0 bases from V and 7 bases from J, leaving 8 bases between. CDR3 nucleotide sequence: TGCGCCAGCAGCTTGGTTGGCCGAAATGAGCAGTTCTTC. It yields the protein CASSLVGRNEQFF.

The V gene is TRBV15, the J gene TRBJ1-4; D remains ambiguous. Trimming shortened V by 1 base and J by 4 bases, and 7 bases separated the two germline ends. Germline-derived CDR1 and CDR2 are LNHNV and YYDKDF (reference sequence). The CDR3 extends over 14 amino acids. CDR3 coding DNA: TGTGCCACCAGCAGAGGAGGGAATAATGAAAAACTGTTTTTT. The encoded protein is CATSRGGNNEKLFF.

The chain joins TRBV6-1 to TRBJ1-1; TRBD1 might be the D (6 bases). Germline V gene data show CDR1 as MNHNS and CDR2 as SASEGT. Trimming pared 4 bases from V and 8 bases from J, leaving 29 bases between. There are 18 residues in the CDR3. The CDR3 protein is CASSVRVRQAITAQEAFF. CDR3 in DNA: TGTGCCAGCAGTGTCCGGGTGAGACAGGCCATCACCGCCCAAGAAGCTTTCTTT.

The chain links TRBV20-1 to TRBJ2-2, with D perhaps TRBD2 (5 bases). The V and J ends lost 0 bases and 10 bases respectively, with 6 bases between them. This CDR3 has 11 amino acids. In germline, CDR1 is DFQATT, CDR2 SNEGSKA (reference sequence). The DNA of the CDR3 is TGCAGTGCTAGAGAGACTACGGAGCTGTTTTTT. This sequence encodes CSARETTELFF.

This sequence joins TRBV18 and TRBJ2-1; D is unresolved. Trimming shortened V by 6 bases and J by 7 bases, and 19 bases separated the two germline ends. The CDR3 length is 15 residues. Germline V gene data show CDR1 as KGHSH and CDR2 as LQKENI. In DNA, the CDR3 is TGTGCCAGCTCGGATCAACGCATTCTGGTGAATGAGCAGTTCTTC. Translated: CASSDQRILVNEQFF.

In its sample, this clone was seen once. In DNA form, the CDR3 reads TGTGCCATCCCGCGGGAGCCCGAAAAAAACATTCAGTACTTC. It codes for CAIPREPEKNIQYF. The chain combines TRBV10-3 with TRBJ2-4; 7 bases line up with TRBD2. V lost 8 bases to trimming and J lost 4 bases; unmatched junction nucleotides: 8. CDR3 length equals 14 residues. The germline CDR1 and CDR2 sequences are ENHRY and SYGVKD.

The chain employs TRBV7-9 and TRBJ2-7; 8 bases match TRBD2. The CDR3 spans 16 residues. V dropped 5 bases and J dropped 3; count of bases not matched to a gene: 12. In germline, CDR1 is SEHNR, CDR2 FQNEAQ (reference sequence). CDR3 in DNA: TGTGCCAGCAGCCTACGCCCGTTAGGGACTAGCTACGAGCAGTACTTC. Protein product: CASSLRPLGTSYEQYF.

The rearrangement links TRBV6-6 to TRBJ1-1; 8 bases match TRBD1. CDR3 length: 15 residues. The V segment lost 5 bases and the J segment 0 bases; nucleotides outside the gene matches: 5. Germline-derived CDR1 and CDR2 are MNHNY and SVGAGI (reference sequence). The DNA for the CDR3 is TGTGCCAGCAGTAAGACAGGGGCGATGAACACTGAAGCTTTCTTT. It is translated as CASSKTGAMNTEAFF.